This T cell receptor (beta chain) was sequenced in a study of post-analysis software for immune sequencing data. Study findings and constraints: Significantly lower normalized Chao1 diversity was seen in multiple sclerosis patients than in controls. Comparison of patients with controls showed five TRBV segments more frequent in patients, TRBV5-6, TRBV5-1 and TRBV20-1 among them.

Unique molecular identifiers were present in the TCR beta cDNA libraries. Out of about 0.95 to 10 million T cells, 470,000 or so cDNA molecules were generated. TCRdb re-analysed the PCR reads in MiXCR, keeping a single row per CDR3 protein. The table records about 770,000 distinct CDR3 sequences, about half of them present only once. The germline gives CDR1 DFQATT, CDR2 SNEGSKA (reference sequence). The germline V and J ends were trimmed by 5 bases and 5 bases, with 7 bases remaining between them. This CDR3 spans 11 amino acids. This clonotype was seen more than once but under ten times. Antigen: not known.

The sample comprised blood. The rearrangement uses TRBV20-1 and TRBJ2-1, with D unresolved. This clonotype was obtained from a girl aged 5-17 years with multiple sclerosis. CDR3 sequence reads: CSAGQNNEQFF. DNA for the CDR3: TGCAGTGCTGGGCAAAACAATGAGCAGTTCTTC.